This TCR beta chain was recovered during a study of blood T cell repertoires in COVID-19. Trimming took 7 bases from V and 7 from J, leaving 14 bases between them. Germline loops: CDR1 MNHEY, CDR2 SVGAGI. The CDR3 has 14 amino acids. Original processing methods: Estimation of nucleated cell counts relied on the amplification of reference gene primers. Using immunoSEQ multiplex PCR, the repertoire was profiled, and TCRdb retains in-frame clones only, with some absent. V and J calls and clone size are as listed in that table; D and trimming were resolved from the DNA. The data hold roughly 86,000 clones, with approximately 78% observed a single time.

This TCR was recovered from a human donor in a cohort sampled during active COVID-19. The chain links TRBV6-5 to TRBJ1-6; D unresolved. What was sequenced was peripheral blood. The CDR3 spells CASTRDTLNSPLHF. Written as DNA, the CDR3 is TGTGCCAGCACCCGAGACACCCTCAATTCACCCCTCCACTTT.